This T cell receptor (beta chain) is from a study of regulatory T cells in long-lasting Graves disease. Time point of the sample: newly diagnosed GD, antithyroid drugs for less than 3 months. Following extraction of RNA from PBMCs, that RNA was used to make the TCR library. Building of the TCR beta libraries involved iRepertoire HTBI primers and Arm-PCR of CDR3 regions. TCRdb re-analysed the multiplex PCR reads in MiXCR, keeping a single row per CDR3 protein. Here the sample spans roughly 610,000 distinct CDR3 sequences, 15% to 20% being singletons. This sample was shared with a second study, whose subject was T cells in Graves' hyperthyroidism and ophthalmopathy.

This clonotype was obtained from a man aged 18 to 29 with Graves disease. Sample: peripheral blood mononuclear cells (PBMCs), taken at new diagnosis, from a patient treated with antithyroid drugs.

The CDR3 nucleotides read TGTGCCAGCAGTCCGGGCCCTAATAACTATGGCTACACCTTC. It yields the protein CASSPGPNNYGYTF. The J gene is TRBJ1-2, the V gene TRBV6-1; D not resolved. Trimming pared 5 bases from V and 1 base from J, leaving 11 bases between. Germline loops: CDR1 MNHNS, CDR2 SASEGT. The CDR3 runs 14 residues.